The 18 T cell receptor beta chains listed next were all sequenced from one sample in a study of OX40 agonist ivuxolimab in advanced cancers. The repertoire was sequenced with immunoSEQ multiplex PCR; TCRdb's copy has only in-frame clones and lacks some. This table holds over 40,000 clones, approximately 88% found once. The source was CD4+ or CD8+ T cells sorted from blood, collected in a trial of the OX40 agonist ivuxolimab. These receptors were collected from an adult with an advanced solid tumor such as melanoma, head and neck, liver or kidney cancer.

This clone has only a few counts. CDR3 sequence reads: CASSLGLAGVTKVFYEQYF. The CDR3 coding sequence is TGCGCCAGCAGCCTCGGACTAGCGGGAGTAACGAAGGTATTCTACGAGCAGTACTTC. The chain joins TRBV5-1 to TRBJ2-7; 13 nucleotides agree with TRBD2. Germline assignment: CDR1 SGHRS and CDR2 YFSETQ. V gave up 4 bases and J gave up 3 bases; unmatched junction bases: 16. The CDR3 extends over 19 amino acids.

This clone was seen only once. The CDR3 here is CASGRRAQETQYF. In DNA, the CDR3 is TGTGCCAGCGGCCGGCGCGCCCAAGAGACCCAGTACTTC. The rearrangement joins TRBV27 to TRBJ2-5; D not resolved. From germline, CDR1 is MNHEY and CDR2 SMNVEV (reference sequence). The V and J ends lost 8 bases and 1 base respectively, with 11 bases between them. This CDR3 region has 13 residues.

In its sample, this clone was seen a few times. This chain connects TRBV30 to TRBJ1-1; D possibly corresponds to TRBD1 (5 bases). The length of the CDR3 is 9 residues. Germline CDR1 GTSNPN, CDR2 SVGIG (reference sequence). V was pared by 7 bases and J by 10 bases, with 10 bases between. In DNA, the CDR3 is TGTGCCTCACAGGAGGGAGCTTTCTTT. It specifies CASQEGAFF.

The gene calls are TRBV5-6 and TRBJ1-2; 11 nucleotides agree with TRBD1. The trim removed 3 bases at V and 4 bases at J, leaving 8 bases unmatched. The CDR3 contains 16 residues. Germline lookup yields CDR1 SGHDT and CDR2 YYEEEE. The DNA for the CDR3 is TGTGCCAGCAGCTCGGGACAGGGGGTATCTAGCTATGGCTACACCTTC. Its translation: CASSSGQGVSSYGYTF.

This chain uses TRBV6-1 with TRBJ2-2; D may be TRBD1 (5 bases). Germline V gene sequence: CDR1 MNHNS, CDR2 SASEGT. Trimming shortened V by 3 bases and J by 6 bases, and 11 bases separated the two germline ends. The CDR3 runs to 14 residues. The CDR3 DNA reads TGTGCCAGCAGTGAGGGGCTCTGGGCCGGGGAGCTGTTTTTT. Translating it yields CASSEGLWAGELFF.

V gene TRBV7-2 combines with J gene TRBJ1-5; 7 bases are a match to TRBD1. The CDR3 sequence is 15 residues long. V shed 1 base, J shed 5 bases, and the junction held 5 bases outside the gene matches. The germline V gene has CDR1 SGHTA and CDR2 FQGNSA. The CDR3 sequence is CASSLGQGFYQPQHF. The CDR3 region has the DNA TGTGCCAGCAGCTTAGGACAGGGTTTTTATCAGCCCCAGCATTTT.

The chain has TRBV23-1 and TRBJ2-6; 8 bases agree with TRBD1. TRBV23-1 qualifies as an ORF whose function is uncertain. V gave up 2 bases and J gave up 0 bases; unmatched junction bases: 12. The length of the CDR3 is 20 residues. In DNA form, the CDR3 reads TGCGCCAGCAGTCAAAGTTCGTCGGACAGGGAGTGCTCTGGGGCCAACGTCCTGACTTTC. As protein: CASSQSSSDRECSGANVLTF.

This chain connects TRBV7-8 to TRBJ1-5; D is ambiguous. CDR3 length: 13 amino acids. Germline CDR1 reads SGHVS; CDR2 reads FQNEAQ. With 6 bases removed from V and 5 bases from J, the gap between germline ends came to 11 bases. DNA for the CDR3: TGTGCCAGCAGACCCAACTCCGATCAGCCCCAGCATTTT. It encodes CASRPNSDQPQHF.

The gene calls are TRBV11-2 and TRBJ1-1; no clear D. V lost 3 bases to trimming and J lost 3 bases, with 8 bases between them. This CDR3 is built from 13 residues. Germline CDR1 is SGHAT and CDR2 is FQNNGV. CDR3 residues: CASSFSRDTEAFF. Here the CDR3 DNA reads TGTGCCAGCAGCTTTAGTCGGGACACTGAAGCTTTCTTT.

The chain combines TRBV5-1 with TRBJ2-2, with 7 bases fitting TRBD1. The CDR3 length is 14 residues. The J segment lost 7 bases and the V segment lost 7 bases, leaving 10 bases of the junction unmatched. Germline CDR1 reads SGHRS; CDR2 reads YFSETQ. CDR3 amino acids: CASHEQGVNGELFF. The CDR3 DNA reads TGCGCCAGCCATGAGCAGGGGGTGAACGGGGAGCTGTTTTTT.

The rearrangement uses TRBV5-6 and TRBJ2-1; no firm D call. CDR3 length: 18 amino acids. In germline, CDR1 is SGHDT, CDR2 YYEEEE. The V and J ends lost 2 bases and 3 bases respectively, with 21 bases between them. The CDR3 protein is CASSFGRSRLSIYNEQFF. CDR3 nucleotides: TGTGCCAGCAGCTTTGGACGCTCCCGACTTAGTATCTACAATGAGCAGTTCTTC. Variable domain in full (rest from reference TRBV5-6 and TRBJ2-1): DAGVTQSPTHLIKTRGQQVTLRCSPKSGHDTVSWYQQALGQGPQFIFQYYEEEERQRGNFPDRFSGHQFPNYSSELNVNALLLGDSALYLCASSFGRSRLSIYNEQFFGPGTRLTVL.

This chain uses TRBV19 with TRBJ1-5; no definite D call. CDR1 LNHDA and CDR2 SQIVND come from the germline V gene (reference sequence). The V end lost 3 bases, the J end lost 6 bases, and 15 bases lay between the germline ends. CDR3 length: 15 amino acids. CDR3 sequence: CASSIGRSRVQPQHF. In nucleotides, the CDR3 is TGTGCCAGTAGTATTGGGCGGTCTAGAGTTCAGCCCCAGCATTTT.

This clone was recorded once. This sequence joins TRBV18 and TRBJ1-4; TRBD1 might be the D (6 bases). The CDR3 is made up of 16 amino acids. Deletions cut 3 bases from V and 6 bases from J, with 17 bases between. Germline values: CDR1 KGHSH, CDR2 LQKENI. The CDR3 sequence: CASSPIKTGVDEKLFF. Written as DNA, the CDR3 is TGTGCCAGCTCACCCATAAAGACAGGAGTCGATGAAAAACTGTTTTTT.

There are a few counts of this clone. The gene calls are TRBV7-6 and TRBJ2-3; perhaps TRBD2 as D (5 bases). The CDR3 consists of 15 residues. Germline V lookup: CDR1 SGHVS, CDR2 FNYEAQ. The ends were cut back, 5 bases at V and 4 bases at J, with 16 bases in the middle. Here the CDR3 DNA reads TGTGCCAGCAGCGCTGTGTCCGCGGGCTCAGATACGCAGTATTTT. It yields the protein CASSAVSAGSDTQYF.

The chain combines TRBV7-9 with TRBJ2-1; D is ambiguous. The V and J ends lost 5 bases and 6 bases respectively, with 8 bases between them. Germline-derived CDR1 and CDR2 are SEHNR and FQNEAQ (reference sequence). CDR3 size: 12 residues. CDR3 protein: CASSIGGNEQFF. The CDR3 bases are TGTGCCAGCAGCATCGGCGGCAATGAGCAGTTCTTC.

The CDR3 loop reads CAWSRPGLADFRYF. In DNA form, the CDR3 reads TGTGCCTGGAGTCGCCCGGGACTAGCGGACTTTAGGTACTTC. The V call is TRBV30, the J call TRBJ2-7, with 11 bases aligning to TRBD2. Germline V gene lookup returns CDR1 GTSNPN and CDR2 SVGIG (reference sequence). V trimming: 2 bases; J trimming: 12 bases; junction bases outside the gene matches: 12. There are 14 residues in the CDR3.

This clone was seen a single time. This chain uses TRBV10-2 with TRBJ2-1; D perhaps matches TRBD2 (6 bases). The CDR3 spans 14 residues. V lost 9 bases and J lost 4, with 16 bases in between. The V gene's germline CDR1 is WSHSY and CDR2 SAAADI. The CDR3 loop is CASNSGPNYNEQFF. DNA for the CDR3: TGCGCCAGTAATAGCGGACCAAATTACAATGAGCAGTTCTTC.

This clone was recorded once. This chain links TRBV11-3 with TRBJ2-5, with D possibly matching TRBD1 (6 bases). With 9 bases removed from V and 1 base from J, the gap between germline ends came to 12 bases. The CDR3 spans 13 residues. CDR1 is SGHNT, CDR2 YENEEA, per germline. CDR3 protein: CASTTGFQETQYF. The CDR3 DNA follows: TGTGCCAGTACTACAGGGTTCCAAGAGACCCAGTACTTC.